Described below is a single TCR beta chain sequence and its context. This clonotype was detected a few times. What this receptor recognizes is not known. Per-base qualities were not stored, and no clone one base away is much larger. TCR beta CDR3 regions were amplified from RNA transcripts for repertoire sequencing. HTBI primers and the Qiagen OneStep RT-PCR kit were used in a first-round RT-PCR, which was followed by a second-round multiplex PCR, size selection and purification. Libraries were sequenced paired-end with 100 bp reads on an Illumina HiSeq2000. The paper's processing steps were these. SOAPnuke was used for read processing, and reads with adapters, uncalled bases, a mean Phred below 15, or no exact constant-primer or identifier match were discarded. COPE v1.2.5 was used to merge high-quality paired reads. Each unique nucleotide sequence was treated as a clonotype, and MiTCR v1.1 was used to align the clonotypes to the IMGT TRB V, D and J references. The analysis was limited to V-J combinations with a frequency above 0.0001, which together covered around 99% of the repertoires. For each V-J combination, a TCR clonal expansion and chaos score was defined as F50 clonal expansion divided by the chaos observed in the TCRdist matrix. Features were reduced by Welch's t-statistics and random forest to some 13 V-J combinations, which fed a naive Bayes classifier. The Morisita-Horn index was used to measure how similar the thyroid and blood repertoires were. TCRdb took the public reads, trimmed them with fastp at Q25, ran MiXCR for clone calling and kept in-frame beta chains. All rows with the same CDR3 protein become a single entry with the most common DNA and genes. The V and J calls, along with clone size, are taken from TCRdb and not from the paper's own processing. Here the sample has around 670,000 distinct CDR3 sequences; around 40% occur a single time. The ten largest clones capture 40% to 55% of the sample.

The ophthalmopathy patients had moderately to severely active disease, with a Clinical Activity Score of 3 or higher, a NOSPECS grade of 4 or higher, and a disease duration of less than 3 months. Patients were excluded if they had other autoimmune diseases, uncontrolled infections, pregnancy or lactation. Clinical symptoms, serum thyroxine, TRAb, thyroid ultrasound and orbital computed tomography were used for diagnosis. Using Ficoll-Paque density gradient centrifugation, PBMCs were isolated from approximately 11 ml of fresh peripheral blood. Total RNA was extracted with Trizol reagent and quality-checked on an Agilent 2100 Bioanalyzer. The V end gives up 0 bases and the J end 4 bases, leaving 2 bases in the junction not matched to a gene. Via the germline V gene (reference sequence), CDR1 is DFQATT and CDR2 SNEGSKA. The CDR3, from cysteine to phenylalanine, totals 13 residues. Only CDR3 DNA is held: 39 bases, read in frame from base 1.

The data were taken from a study of Graves' ophthalmopathy and Graves' hyperthyroidism (dated by TCRdb to between 2018 and 2020). With regard to the full study: Peripheral blood was collected at initial diagnosis, prior to any treatment. To explore V-J signatures that distinguish ophthalmopathy from hyperthyroidism, a discovery set of about a hundred patients was enrolled, made up of about 40 with ophthalmopathy and 57 with stable hyperthyroidism. To tell Graves' ophthalmopathy apart from Graves' hyperthyroidism, and to predict which patients would progress to ophthalmopathy, the study relied on TCR beta repertoire signatures. In about six hyperthyroidism patients, the T-cell repertoire of thyroid tissue was compared with the T-cell repertoire of blood. Following sample collection, hyperthyroidism patients were given methimazole at a starting dose of 30 mg daily, and ophthalmopathy patients were given high-dose intravenous methylprednisolone. In total, approximately 130 blood samples were TCR-sequenced: 43 ophthalmopathy, some 75 hyperthyroidism and about 17 hyperthyroidism-to-ophthalmopathy patients. The independent validation cohort included under 20 hyperthyroidism patients plus 17 patients who later progressed from hyperthyroidism to ophthalmopathy. General findings and caveats noted by the study authors: No statistical method was used to predetermine the sample size, and group allocation was not hidden from the investigators. Most expanded thyroid clonotypes with a frequency above 0.001 also appeared in blood, which suggests that blood repertoires may reflect the immune response in the thyroid. In cross-validation, the 13-signature model distinguished ophthalmopathy from stable hyperthyroidism with 85% to 90% sensitivity and approximately 81% specificity, and in the test set the corresponding values were roughly 80% and 75%. In validation, the model predicted ophthalmopathy progression with about 71% sensitivity and about 77% specificity; about a dozen predicted patients were CT-confirmed with GO in a median of approximately 6.5 months.

The source is an adult man with Graves' ophthalmopathy. The chain uses TRBV20-1 and TRBJ2-7, with TRBD1 identical over 8 junction bases. The specimen sequenced was peripheral blood. The CDR3 corresponds to CSAREGQGYEQYF. The bases read TGCAGTGCTAGAGAAGGACAGGGATACGAGCAGTACTTC.